This T cell receptor (beta chain) was observed in a study of identifying expanded T cells in peripheral blood. Study findings and constraints: Clone count variance between roughly 2-week samples rose with total template count. About 1.2 clones differed between technical replicates, versus approximately 17 and 20 over time.

Looked up from germline, CDR1 is SGHRS and CDR2 is YFSETQ. This CDR3 is built from 16 residues. Trimming cost V 4 bases and J 3 bases; bases outside gene matches: 10. Collection occurred without any documented infections or immune events in donors. This clone was counted once. Its specificity is not known. Other DNA sequences in this specimen translate into the identical CDR3. TCRdb's table, derived via immunoSEQ multiplex PCR, lists solely in-frame clones and lacks some. This sample has around 94,000 clones, with approximately 90% found just once. This receptor was identified in a person between 18 and 75 years old in good health. Specimen: blood. The genes are TRBV5-1 and TRBJ2-7; 10 bases line up with TRBD1. This chain's CDR3 is CASSRLWDRGDYEQYF. Here the CDR3 DNA reads TGCGCCAGCAGCAGGCTGTGGGACAGGGGAGACTACGAGCAGTACTTC.